This TCR beta chain is drawn from a study of blood T cell repertoires in COVID-19. Produced via immunoSEQ multiplex PCR; TCRdb's table is partial and in-frame only. The repertoire consists of some 150,000 clones, with about 85% occurring once and the leading ten covering around 35%. This CDR3 spans 15 amino acids. Germline V gene data show CDR1 as SGHKS and CDR2 as YYEKEE (reference sequence). Trimming removed 6 bases from V and 3 bases from J; junction bases left unmatched: 8. This rearrangement joins TRBV5-5 to TRBJ2-2, with 7 bases lining up with TRBD1. Material: peripheral blood. This receptor was obtained from a human donor in a cohort sampled during active COVID-19. CDR3 in amino acids: CASNTGDSDTGELFF. The CDR3 nucleotides read TGTGCCAGCAATACAGGGGATAGTGACACCGGGGAGCTGTTTTTT.